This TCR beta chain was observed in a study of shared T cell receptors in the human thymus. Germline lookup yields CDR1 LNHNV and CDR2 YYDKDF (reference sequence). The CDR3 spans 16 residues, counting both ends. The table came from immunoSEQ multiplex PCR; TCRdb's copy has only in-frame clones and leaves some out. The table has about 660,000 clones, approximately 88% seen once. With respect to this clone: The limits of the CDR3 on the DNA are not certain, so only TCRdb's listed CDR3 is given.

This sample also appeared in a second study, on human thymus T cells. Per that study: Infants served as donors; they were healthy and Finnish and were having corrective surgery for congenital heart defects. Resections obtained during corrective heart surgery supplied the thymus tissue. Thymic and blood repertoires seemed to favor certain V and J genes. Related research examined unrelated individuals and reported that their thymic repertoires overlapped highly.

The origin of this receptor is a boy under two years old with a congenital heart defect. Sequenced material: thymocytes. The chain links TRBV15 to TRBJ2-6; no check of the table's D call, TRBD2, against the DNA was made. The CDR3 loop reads CATRGGRRAGANVLTF.